This record looks at one TCR beta chain sequence and its context. The CDR3 is 14 residues long. Deletions cut 5 bases from V and 5 bases from J, with 15 bases between. Germline loops: CDR1 SGHTA, CDR2 FQGNSA. This sample is drawn from a study of blood T cell repertoires in COVID-19. Turning to the study itself: T cells, B-cell-depleted T cells, or PBMCs supplied cDNA or gDNA.

Assay used: immunoSEQ multiplex PCR; TCRdb lists only in-frame clones, some missing. The table includes tens of thousands of clones, 83% detected once. This chain joins TRBV7-2 and TRBJ2-5; D is ambiguous. The sequenced material came from peripheral blood. The receptor was isolated from a woman aged 80 or over with acute or convalescent COVID-19. The CDR3 bases are TGTGCCAGCAGCCCGACGGCCTCCGGGGAGACCCAGTACTTC. It yields the protein CASSPTASGETQYF. The full variable domain, in which reference TRBV7-2 and TRBJ2-5 provide the parts outside the CDR3, is GAGVSQSPSNKVTEKGKDVELRCDPISGHTALYWYRQSLGQGLEFLIYFQGNSAPDKSGLPSDRFSAERTGGSVSTLTIQRTQQEDSAVYLCASSPTASGETQYFGPGTRLLVL.